This T cell receptor beta chain was sequenced for a study of T cells after yellow fever vaccination. As for the study in general: Fractions of low cell number were prepared using SMART-Seq v4 Ultra Low Input. Study results and caveats: Booster sampling recovered most clones from primary vaccination (under 98% CD4, roughly 88% CD8). Researchers cautioned that FACS-sorted repertoires could harbor abundant clonotypes contaminating from the bulk population.

This CDR3 has 14 residues. V lost 2 bases and J lost 3; bases outside the gene matches: 3. Germline CDR1 and CDR2: MNHEY and SMNVEV (reference sequence). TCR cDNA was made by 5'RACE template switching, adding a universal primer site and UMIs. TCRdb re-derived calls from the 5' RACE reads in MiXCR, one entry per CDR3 protein. This table has around 310,000 distinct CDR3 sequences, 8% to 10% appearing once. This clonotype was detected a few times. Its antigen is not identified. The sequencing here drew on PBMCs, taken on the day of the first yellow fever vaccination. This TCR was recovered from a man younger than 35 who received the YFV17D yellow fever vaccine. This chain connects TRBV27 to TRBJ1-2, with 7 bases identical to TRBD1. The CDR3 nucleotides are TGTGCCAGCAGTTTACAGGGGGGGGACTATGGCTACACCTTC. Protein sequence: CASSLQGGDYGYTF.